Here is one T cell receptor beta chain with its context. In the study's own analysis: Estimates of nucleated cell counts were drawn from the amplification of reference gene primers. The method was immunoSEQ multiplex PCR; TCRdb's version includes in-frame clones alone and lacks a portion of them. That table gives V, J and clone size, and the DNA gave D and trimming. The sample records about 140,000 clones, over 80% being singletons. This specimen belongs to a study of blood T cell repertoires in COVID-19. Study information: COVID-19 samples collected from the United States, Italy and Spain covered acute and convalescent phases. Sources were T cells, B-cell-depleted T cells, or PBMCs; the material itself was cDNA or gDNA.

The V and J ends lost 7 bases and 6 bases, in that order; junction bases with no gene match: 8. Germline V gene sequence: CDR1 SGHDT, CDR2 YYEEEE. The CDR3 consists of 13 residues. This sequence originates from a woman aged 45-65 years with acute or convalescent COVID-19. Sequencing was done on a sample of peripheral blood. The J gene is TRBJ2-7, the V gene TRBV5-6, with 9 bases aligning to TRBD1. CDR3 coding DNA: TGTGCCAGCCGCTGGGACAGGGTGGGCGAGCAGTACTTC. It yields the protein CASRWDRVGEQYF.